This T cell receptor (beta chain) was sequenced during a study of blood T cell repertoires in COVID-19 (TCRdb year 2020). In terms of the full investigation: Samples from collaborators originated in the United States, Italy and Spain and spanned both the acute and convalescent phases of COVID-19. The material from the prospective study consisted of cDNA or gDNA derived from T cells, B-cell-depleted T cells, or PBMCs. The dataset comprised deeply sampled blood TCRbeta repertoires from subjects exposed to, actively infected with, or recovered from COVID-19. The repertoires were released in a freely available public database intended as a resource for research on the immune response to SARS-CoV-2. Sample metadata almost always included a de-identified subject ID, COVID-19 status, age in years and sex. Samples came from the ongoing ImmuneRACE study (first 160 participants) plus 1,254 subjects from 6 global collaborators. Where HLA class I and class II types were available, the types were taken from metadata supplied by the sample provider, not from assay-based typing. The study at large found these results: The amount of clinical and demographic metadata varied by source and participant and was provided uncurated.

TCRbeta CDR3 regions were amplified from genomic DNA by means of the immunoSEQ Assay, a bias-controlled multiplex PCR. In the authors' own workflow: The number of nucleated cells in each sample was estimated by amplification of reference gene primers within the assay. To quantify the absolute abundance of each unique TCRbeta CDR3 rearrangement, sequence reads were collapsed and filtered. For each sample, productive Simpson clonality was calculated as the square root of Simpson's diversity index over productive rearrangements. TCRdb limited this immuneACCESS table to in-frame rearrangements with V and J called. A share of clones is missing; checked studies link under half to unresolved V genes, and the rest is unexplained. That table gives V, J and clone size, and the DNA gave D and trimming. The sample table records more than 70,000 clones; 80% of these occur just once. Over 9% of the sample is in the top ten clones.

Each collaborating institution followed its own protocols to collect whole blood in K2EDTA tubes. For TCRbeta analysis, collaborator samples were shipped as frozen whole blood, as isolated PBMCs, or as DNA extracted from either sample type. Comments on this clone: The antigen this receptor binds is unknown. It has no much larger one-base neighbor in the sample; base qualities were not kept.

This clonotype originated in a woman aged 70-85 years with acute or convalescent COVID-19. Sequenced input: peripheral blood.

The nucleotide sequence reads as follows: TGTGCCAGCAGCTCGACAGGGGGCAATCAGCCCCAGCATTTT. Its protein is CASSSTGGNQPQHF. The rearrangement joined TRBV7-8 to TRBJ1-5; 8 bases in the middle match TRBD1. Here V drops 4 bases and J drops 2 bases, and the junction holds 1 base not matched to any gene. From its cysteine to its phenylalanine, the CDR3 spans 14 amino acids. CDR3 DNA only is kept here, 42 bases in frame from base 1. The germline V gene yields SGHVS for CDR1 and FQNEAQ for CDR2.